The rows below give T cell receptor beta chains drawn from one sample of a study of T cell responses to AZD1222 COVID-19 vaccine. Sequencing used immunoSEQ multiplex PCR; TCRdb keeps in-frame clones, though not all of them. The data hold 150,000 to 200,000 clones, with about 93% observed a single time. The sample was peripheral blood, taken on day 0 of AZD1222 vaccination. Receptors originate from an adult in good health. Each CDR3 is given with its conserved first and last residue. Fields, in order: CDR3 DNA, CDR3 protein, V gene, D gene, J gene, clone size. The D gene is left open where the match is weak. Not all rows give a size; the values are once, few, many and, for expanded clones, a class.

CDR3nt: TGCAGTGCTAGTAACCGGGGACGGGTGCGAAATCAGCCCCAGCATTTT
CDR3aa: CSASNRGRVRNQPQHF
v_gene: TRBV20-1
d_gene: .
j_gene: TRBJ1-5
abundance: .

CDR3nt: TGTGCCAGCAGCACCCCGGGGGAAGCTAACTATGGCTACACCTTC
CDR3aa: CASSTPGEANYGYTF
v_gene: TRBV11-2
d_gene: .
j_gene: TRBJ1-2
abundance: .

CDR3nt: TGTGCCAGTAGTCCCCGGAGGAATGAGCAGTTCTTC
CDR3aa: CASSPRRNEQFF
v_gene: TRBV19
d_gene: .
j_gene: TRBJ2-1
abundance: .

CDR3nt: TGTGCCACAATAGCAGGCGGGTATGGCTACACCTTC
CDR3aa: CATIAGGYGYTF
v_gene: TRBV2
d_gene: .
j_gene: TRBJ1-2
abundance: .

CDR3nt: TGTGCCAGCAGCTTAGGGAAGAGTGATACGCAGTATTTT
CDR3aa: CASSLGKSDTQYF
v_gene: TRBV7-3
d_gene: .
j_gene: TRBJ2-3
abundance: once

CDR3nt: TGTGCCAGCTCACGAAGTGGTCCAAACACTGAAGCTTTCTTT
CDR3aa: CASSRSGPNTEAFF
v_gene: TRBV18
d_gene: .
j_gene: TRBJ1-1
abundance: once

CDR3nt: TGTGCCAGCAGCTTTCTCGACAGGAACACTGAAGCTTTCTTT
CDR3aa: CASSFLDRNTEAFF
v_gene: TRBV11-2
d_gene: .
j_gene: TRBJ1-1
abundance: .

CDR3nt: TGTGCCAGCAGTTTTCGGGGGTCCGTGACTGAAGCTTTCTTT
CDR3aa: CASSFRGSVTEAFF
v_gene: TRBV28
d_gene: .
j_gene: TRBJ1-1
abundance: .

CDR3nt: TGTGCGGCGAAGGCGGGACGGCACTCCTACGAGCAGTACTTC
CDR3aa: CAAKAGRHSYEQYF
v_gene: TRBV27
d_gene: .
j_gene: TRBJ2-7
abundance: .

CDR3nt: TGTGCCAGCACGCGGGGACAGGGACGGAACACTGAAGCTTTCTTT
CDR3aa: CASTRGQGRNTEAFF
v_gene: TRBV18
d_gene: TRBD1
j_gene: TRBJ1-1
abundance: .

CDR3nt: TGTGCCAGTAGTTCCGGGACAGTCAATGAGCAGTTCTTC
CDR3aa: CASSSGTVNEQFF
v_gene: TRBV19
d_gene: TRBD1
j_gene: TRBJ2-1
abundance: .

CDR3nt: TGTGCCAGCAGCTTGGTTGGTGGAAACACCATATATTTT
CDR3aa: CASSLVGGNTIYF
v_gene: TRBV5-8
d_gene: .
j_gene: TRBJ1-3
abundance: .

CDR3nt: TGTGCCAGCAGTGATGAGGGGTGGTATGGGAAAACTGAAGCTTTCTTT
CDR3aa: CASSDEGWYGKTEAFF
v_gene: TRBV6-1
d_gene: .
j_gene: TRBJ1-1
abundance: .

CDR3nt: TGTGCCAGTACCTACAAGCCCAGCGGGGGGCGGAATGAAAAACTGTTTTTT
CDR3aa: CASTYKPSGGRNEKLFF
v_gene: TRBV19
d_gene: .
j_gene: TRBJ1-4
abundance: .

CDR3nt: TGCGCCAGCAGCCAAGAGTTCCATGAGCAGTTCTTC
CDR3aa: CASSQEFHEQFF
v_gene: TRBV4-1
d_gene: .
j_gene: TRBJ2-1
abundance: .

CDR3nt: TGTGCCTGGCGGAGGGACGGGACCCAGTACTTC
CDR3aa: CAWRRDGTQYF
v_gene: TRBV30
d_gene: .
j_gene: TRBJ2-5
abundance: .

CDR3nt: TGTGCCACCAGTCCGGGAGGGACAGGCGATTACAATGAGCAGTTCTTC
CDR3aa: CATSPGGTGDYNEQFF
v_gene: TRBV24-1
d_gene: .
j_gene: TRBJ2-1
abundance: .

CDR3nt: TGTGCCAGCAGCTTGGTAGGGTCAGGGCCCACAGATACGCAGTATTTT
CDR3aa: CASSLVGSGPTDTQYF
v_gene: TRBV5-8
d_gene: .
j_gene: TRBJ2-3
abundance: .

CDR3nt: TGTGCCACCAGTGATTTGCAAATCGAGGGAAATGAGCAGTTCTTC
CDR3aa: CATSDLQIEGNEQFF
v_gene: TRBV24-1
d_gene: .
j_gene: TRBJ2-1
abundance: .

CDR3nt: TGTGCCAGTAGTACTAGCGGGGGCTACGAGCAGTACTTC
CDR3aa: CASSTSGGYEQYF
v_gene: TRBV19
d_gene: TRBD2
j_gene: TRBJ2-7
abundance: .

CDR3nt: TGTGCCAGCAGCCCGAGGGGCGGGAGGACGAATGAGCAGTTCTTC
CDR3aa: CASSPRGGRTNEQFF
v_gene: TRBV7-2
d_gene: TRBD2
j_gene: TRBJ2-1
abundance: .

CDR3nt: TGTGCCAGCAGCGGATCCTACGAGCAGTACTTC
CDR3aa: CASSGSYEQYF
v_gene: TRBV11-2
d_gene: .
j_gene: TRBJ2-7
abundance: .

CDR3nt: TGTGCCAGCTCACCAGGACAGGATAGGAAGGCTGAAGCTTTCTTT
CDR3aa: CASSPGQDRKAEAFF
v_gene: TRBV18
d_gene: TRBD1
j_gene: TRBJ1-1
abundance: .

CDR3nt: TGCGCCAGCAGCCCATCGACAAGCACAGATACGCAGTATTTT
CDR3aa: CASSPSTSTDTQYF
v_gene: TRBV4-1
d_gene: .
j_gene: TRBJ2-3
abundance: once

CDR3nt: TGTGCCAGCAGCTTGCCCCTAGCGGGAGGGTTGAGTGGAGATACGCAGTATTTT
CDR3aa: CASSLPLAGGLSGDTQYF
v_gene: TRBV5-4
d_gene: TRBD2
j_gene: TRBJ2-3
abundance: .

CDR3nt: TGTGCCAGCACCCAAGGCAGGAACACTGAAGCTTTCTTT
CDR3aa: CASTQGRNTEAFF
v_gene: TRBV6-5
d_gene: .
j_gene: TRBJ1-1
abundance: .

CDR3nt: TGTGCCAGCAACGGGAACAATGAGCAGTTCTTC
CDR3aa: CASNGNNEQFF
v_gene: TRBV6-5
d_gene: .
j_gene: TRBJ2-1
abundance: .

CDR3nt: TGCGCCAGCAGCGGTAGGACTGAGAACACTGAAGCTTTCTTT
CDR3aa: CASSGRTENTEAFF
v_gene: TRBV5-1
d_gene: .
j_gene: TRBJ1-1
abundance: .

CDR3nt: TGTGCCAGCAGCCCCACAAACAGGGGGCCCAATCAGCCCCAGCATTTT
CDR3aa: CASSPTNRGPNQPQHF
v_gene: TRBV4-2
d_gene: TRBD1
j_gene: TRBJ1-5
abundance: .

CDR3nt: TGCGCCAGCAGCCCAGGCTACCGGGACAGGGAGTTCTATGGCTACACCTTC
CDR3aa: CASSPGYRDREFYGYTF
v_gene: TRBV4-1
d_gene: TRBD1
j_gene: TRBJ1-2
abundance: .

CDR3nt: TGTGCCAGCACCACCGCGTACCTCGGGCAAGAGACCCAGTACTTC
CDR3aa: CASTTAYLGQETQYF
v_gene: TRBV6-5
d_gene: .
j_gene: TRBJ2-5
abundance: .

CDR3nt: TGTGCCAGCAGGGGTGCTGGAAACACCATATATTTT
CDR3aa: CASRGAGNTIYF
v_gene: TRBV28
d_gene: .
j_gene: TRBJ1-3
abundance: .

CDR3nt: TGTGCCAGTAGTAATGGTAGGGGCCTCCCCTATGAAAAACTGTTTTTT
CDR3aa: CASSNGRGLPYEKLFF
v_gene: TRBV19
d_gene: .
j_gene: TRBJ1-4
abundance: .

CDR3nt: TGTGCCAGCAGCACATTCTACGAGCAGTACTTC
CDR3aa: CASSTFYEQYF
v_gene: TRBV3-1/TRBV3-2
d_gene: .
j_gene: TRBJ2-7
abundance: once

CDR3nt: TGTGCCAGCAGCTTGGGGCAGGTCTATGGCTACACCTTC
CDR3aa: CASSLGQVYGYTF
v_gene: TRBV5-5
d_gene: .
j_gene: TRBJ1-2
abundance: .

CDR3nt: TGTGCCAGTAGCAGACAGAACAATGAAAAACTGTTTTTT
CDR3aa: CASSRQNNEKLFF
v_gene: TRBV19
d_gene: .
j_gene: TRBJ1-4
abundance: .

CDR3nt: TGCGCCAGCAGCTTGAGACTAGCGGGCTACAATGAGCAGTTCTTC
CDR3aa: CASSLRLAGYNEQFF
v_gene: TRBV5-1
d_gene: TRBD2
j_gene: TRBJ2-1
abundance: once

CDR3nt: TGTGCCAGCAGCCCGCAGGGCCCCTCGGGCTATGGCTACACCTTC
CDR3aa: CASSPQGPSGYGYTF
v_gene: TRBV11-2
d_gene: .
j_gene: TRBJ1-2
abundance: .

CDR3nt: TGTGCCTCGGGTAAAGAGACCCAGTACTTC
CDR3aa: CASGKETQYF
v_gene: TRBV6-5
d_gene: .
j_gene: TRBJ2-5
abundance: .

CDR3nt: TGTGCCAGCAGCCAAGACTGGGAAGGAGCCGGCTACACCTTC
CDR3aa: CASSQDWEGAGYTF
v_gene: TRBV3-1/TRBV3-2
d_gene: .
j_gene: TRBJ1-2
abundance: .

CDR3nt: TGTGCCAGCCGGGACCTTATGAACACTGAAGCTTTCTTT
CDR3aa: CASRDLMNTEAFF
v_gene: TRBV28
d_gene: .
j_gene: TRBJ1-1
abundance: .

CDR3nt: TGTGCCAGCAGTGAGACAGGGGGGAATCAGCCCCAGCATTTT
CDR3aa: CASSETGGNQPQHF
v_gene: TRBV6-4
d_gene: TRBD1
j_gene: TRBJ1-5
abundance: .

CDR3nt: TGTGCCAGCAGTAGTAATAGCGGGAGGGATGAGCAGTTCTTC
CDR3aa: CASSSNSGRDEQFF
v_gene: TRBV6-5
d_gene: TRBD2
j_gene: TRBJ2-1
abundance: .

CDR3nt: TGTGCCAGCAGCTCAGTACAGGGACACGGCAATCAGCCCCAGCATTTT
CDR3aa: CASSSVQGHGNQPQHF
v_gene: TRBV11-2
d_gene: .
j_gene: TRBJ1-5
abundance: .

CDR3nt: TGTGCCAGCTCACCCTCGGGGCTGGGTAATTCACCCCTCCACTTT
CDR3aa: CASSPSGLGNSPLHF
v_gene: TRBV18
d_gene: .
j_gene: TRBJ1-6
abundance: .

CDR3nt: TGTGCCAGTAGTATCCGGGACCGGCCTGGAAACACCATATATTTT
CDR3aa: CASSIRDRPGNTIYF
v_gene: TRBV19
d_gene: .
j_gene: TRBJ1-3
abundance: .

CDR3nt: TGTGCCAGTAGGGACACCTATAATGAAAAACTGTTTTTT
CDR3aa: CASRDTYNEKLFF
v_gene: TRBV19
d_gene: .
j_gene: TRBJ1-4
abundance: .

CDR3nt: TGTGCCAGCAGCCTTGGACAGGGGGCGTCCTACGAGCAGTACTTC
CDR3aa: CASSLGQGASYEQYF
v_gene: TRBV9
d_gene: TRBD1
j_gene: TRBJ2-7
abundance: .

CDR3nt: TGCGCCAGCAGCATTACCGGGACAGCTGGCTACACCTTC
CDR3aa: CASSITGTAGYTF
v_gene: TRBV5-1
d_gene: TRBD1
j_gene: TRBJ1-2
abundance: .

CDR3nt: TGTGCCAGCAGTATATCCAGTAGCGGGAGTGGGAACGAGCAGTACTTC
CDR3aa: CASSISSSGSGNEQYF
v_gene: TRBV27
d_gene: TRBD2
j_gene: TRBJ2-7
abundance: .

CDR3nt: TGTGCCAGCAGTGGTGCCTCGGACACCCTCAATCAGCCCCAGCATTTT
CDR3aa: CASSGASDTLNQPQHF
v_gene: TRBV27
d_gene: .
j_gene: TRBJ1-5
abundance: .

CDR3nt: TGCGCCAGCAGCTTGGAGCAGACTAGCGGGAAAAATGAGCAGTTCTTC
CDR3aa: CASSLEQTSGKNEQFF
v_gene: TRBV5-1
d_gene: TRBD2
j_gene: TRBJ2-1
abundance: .

CDR3nt: TGTGCCAGCAGCGGACAAGCTGAAAAACTGTTTTTT
CDR3aa: CASSGQAEKLFF
v_gene: TRBV7-9
d_gene: .
j_gene: TRBJ1-4
abundance: once

CDR3nt: TGTGCCAGCAGTTCCCCCGACAGGCAAAGCCAGCATTTT
CDR3aa: CASSSPDRQSQHF
v_gene: TRBV28
d_gene: .
j_gene: TRBJ1-5
abundance: .

CDR3nt: TGTGCCAGCAGCGTAGATCGGCCAGTCTCTGGCTACACCTTC
CDR3aa: CASSVDRPVSGYTF
v_gene: TRBV9
d_gene: .
j_gene: TRBJ1-2
abundance: .

CDR3nt: TGTGCCAGCTCCTTCCCCGAGACTTCGGAGCAGTTCTTC
CDR3aa: CASSFPETSEQFF
v_gene: TRBV3-1/TRBV3-2
d_gene: .
j_gene: TRBJ2-1
abundance: .

CDR3nt: TGTGCCAGCAGTTTGGGGACAGGCGAATCCGAAAATCAGCCCCAGCATTTT
CDR3aa: CASSLGTGESENQPQHF
v_gene: TRBV28
d_gene: TRBD1
j_gene: TRBJ1-5
abundance: .

CDR3nt: TGTGCCTTACAGGGAGGCCGACCGAACACTGAAGCTTTCTTT
CDR3aa: CALQGGRPNTEAFF
v_gene: TRBV30
d_gene: .
j_gene: TRBJ1-1
abundance: .

CDR3nt: TGTGCCAGCAGTTTTGGACAGGGGTCGGACACCATATATTTT
CDR3aa: CASSFGQGSDTIYF
v_gene: TRBV28
d_gene: TRBD1
j_gene: TRBJ1-3
abundance: .

CDR3nt: TGTGCCAGCAGCTCAAGACTAGCGGGAGAACACGAGCAGTACTTC
CDR3aa: CASSSRLAGEHEQYF
v_gene: TRBV14
d_gene: TRBD2
j_gene: TRBJ2-7
abundance: .